This T cell receptor (beta chain) was observed in a study of post-analysis software for immune sequencing data. As for the study in general: Recorded disease courses covered relapsing-remitting, secondary progressive and progressive-relapsing multiple sclerosis. Some patients had no subtype annotation. Study results and caveats: Included in a set of a few TRBV segments more frequent in patients than controls were TRBV5-6, TRBV5-1 and TRBV20-1.

The CDR3 covers 14 residues. Germline V gene sequence: CDR1 LGHNA, CDR2 YSLEER. Trimming took 0 bases from V and 9 from J, leaving 12 bases between them. Tagging with unique molecular identifiers was a feature of the TCR beta cDNA libraries. MiXCR was run by TCRdb on the PCR reads, yielding one entry per CDR3 protein. The sample includes around 770,000 distinct CDR3 sequences, around 46% of them seen just once. This clonotype was picked up a small number of times. What it recognizes is unknown. Sequencing input: blood. This receptor was taken from a girl aged 10-17 years with multiple sclerosis. The chain has TRBV4-3 and TRBJ1-5; D ambiguous. The CDR3 protein is CASSQDLGGGPQHF. CDR3 sequence (DNA): TGCGCCAGCAGCCAAGATCTGGGTGGCGGGCCCCAGCATTTT.